Shown below are 19 T cell receptor beta chains from a single sample sequenced in a study of T-cell memory formation after mild COVID-19. TCRdb reanalysed the 5' RACE reads using MiXCR and keeps one entry per CDR3 protein. Counted here are about 110,000 distinct CDR3 sequences, over 15% occurring once; the ten biggest clones make up around 28%. Sequenced sample: PBMCs or a T cell subset sorted from them (not recorded which). These receptors were taken from an adult woman who had mild COVID-19 (a few samples of this study predate the infection). Cell type and time point are not known.

The chain couples TRBV27 to TRBJ2-7; D could derive from TRBD1 or TRBD2 (7 bases each). From germline, CDR1 is MNHEY and CDR2 SMNVEV (reference sequence). Deletions cut 0 bases from V and 4 bases from J, with 10 bases between. There are 14 residues in the CDR3. The CDR3 spells CASSLSQGGYEQYF. DNA for the CDR3: TGTGCCAGCAGTTTATCGCAGGGGGGGTACGAGCAGTACTTC.

This clonotype was observed many times. The gene calls are TRBV6-5 and TRBJ2-3, with 7 bases fitting TRBD2. The CDR3 length is 14 residues. V shed 7 bases and J 4 bases; nucleotides not matched to a gene: 8. The germline gives CDR1 MNHEY, CDR2 SVGAGI. In nucleotides, the CDR3 is TGTGCCAGCAAGGGAGCTAGCGGATCAGATACGCAGTATTTT. The encoded protein is CASKGASGSDTQYF.

The chain joins TRBV4-1 to TRBJ2-5; D is perhaps TRBD1 (5 bases). CDR3 length: 16 amino acids. Trimming removed 1 base from V and 2 bases from J, with 14 bases in between. Germline CDR1 is MGHRA and CDR2 is YSYEKL. Written as DNA, the CDR3 is TGCGCCAGCAGCCAAGTCGTTGCAGGGCTACAAGAGACCCAGTACTTC. It encodes CASSQVVAGLQETQYF.

In its sample, this clonotype was seen many times. The junction does not match germline at one end; this may be a read error. V is TRBV7-7 and J is TRBJ2-1; possibly TRBD2 for D (6 bases). Germline CDR1 reads SSHAT; CDR2 reads FNYEAQ (reference sequence). The CDR3 consists of 17 residues. The CDR3 DNA reads as TGTGCTAGCAGCTTAGAGGCCAGCGGGCACTCCTACAATGAGCAGTTCTTC. This encodes CASSLEASGHSYNEQFF.

V gene TRBV20-1 combines with J gene TRBJ2-2, with 7 bases fitting TRBD2. In germline, CDR1 is DFQATT, CDR2 SNEGSKA (reference sequence). CDR3 length: 15 amino acids. The trim removed 2 bases at V and 3 bases at J, leaving 6 bases unmatched. The CDR3 reads CSARNAGEDTGELFF. CDR3 in DNA: TGCAGTGCTAGAAATGCGGGAGAGGACACCGGGGAGCTGTTTTTT.

This clonotype turned up a few times. This chain uses TRBV29-1 with TRBJ2-3; D is ambiguous. The CDR3 has 13 amino acids. Trimming removed 1 base from V and 6 bases from J, with 11 bases in between. The V gene's germline CDR1 is SQVTM and CDR2 ANQGSEA. CDR3 in DNA: TGCAGCGTTGAAGCTCAGGAGACGGATACGCAGTATTTT. Translated, it gives CSVEAQETDTQYF.

Many counts were recorded for this clonotype. The rearrangement uses TRBV9 and TRBJ2-7; 9 bases line up with TRBD1. V trimming: 4 bases; J trimming: 1 base; junction bases outside the gene matches: 15. The CDR3 extends over 18 amino acids. In germline, CDR1 is SGDLS, CDR2 YYNGEE. The DNA of the CDR3 is TGTGCCAGCAGCCGATCTCGAACCGGGACAGGGTCGTCCTACGAGCAGTACTTC. Translation gives CASSRSRTGTGSSYEQYF.

The chain is built from TRBV12-3 or TRBV12-4 and TRBJ2-3, with 16 bases fitting TRBD2. The trim removed 7 bases at V and 2 bases at J, leaving 6 bases unmatched. The length of the CDR3 is 17 residues. The CDR3 DNA reads as TGTGCCAGCATGACCGGGACTAGCGGGGGGGCCACAGATACGCAGTATTTT. This codes for CASMTGTSGGATDTQYF.

CDR3 loop: CASSMGQGDEQYF. The DNA for the CDR3 is TGTGCCAGTAGTATGGGACAGGGGGACGAGCAGTACTTC. The rearrangement links TRBV19 to TRBJ2-7; 11 bases fit TRBD1. The CDR3 is made up of 13 amino acids. Per germline, CDR1 LNHDA and CDR2 SQIVND (reference sequence). V lost 3 bases, J lost 5 bases, and 0 bases stayed unmatched.

This clonotype was picked up a small number of times. The rearrangement uses TRBV2 and TRBJ2-7; D unresolved. The ends were cut back, 5 bases at V and 0 bases at J, with 5 bases in the middle. This CDR3 has 12 residues. The germline CDR1 and CDR2 sequences are SNHLY and FYNNEI. CDR3 DNA sequence: TGTGCCAGCAGTACAGACTCCTACGAGCAGTACTTC. Encoded protein: CASSTDSYEQYF.

The sample holds a few counts of this clonotype. This chain connects TRBV2 to TRBJ2-1; D possibly corresponds to TRBD2 (6 bases). The CDR3 consists of 12 residues. Germline V gene lookup returns CDR1 SNHLY and CDR2 FYNNEI. The ends were cut back, 5 bases at V and 8 bases at J, with 10 bases in the middle. CDR3 region: CASSRWDYEQFF. CDR3 bases: TGTGCCAGCAGTAGGTGGGACTATGAGCAGTTCTTC.

The CDR3 DNA reads TGTGCCAGCAGCTTGGAAACTGAAGCTTTCTTT. Its protein product is CASSLETEAFF. This chain joins TRBV7-9 and TRBJ1-1; no clear D gene. Germline V gives CDR1 SEHNR, CDR2 FQNEAQ (reference sequence). V was shortened by 3 bases and J by 5 bases, with 4 bases between the two germline ends. The CDR3 length is 11 residues.

This clonotype showed up just a few times. The chain uses TRBV11-1 and TRBJ2-7, with a weak D call TRBD1 (6 bases). CDR1 SGHAT and CDR2 FQDESV come from the germline V gene (reference sequence). V lost 5 bases and J 2 bases, leaving 10 bases between the germline ends. The CDR3 loop spans 13 amino acids. DNA for the CDR3: TGTGCCAGCAGCGTCGGGGACACCTACGAGCAGTACTTC. Translated: CASSVGDTYEQYF.

This clonotype turned up a few times. The genes are TRBV2 and TRBJ1-1, with D possibly being TRBD1 (5 bases). Germline assignment: CDR1 SNHLY and CDR2 FYNNEI. V lost 3 bases and J lost 5, with 19 bases in between. The CDR3 length is 16 residues. For the CDR3, the DNA is TGTGCCAGCAGTGAGATAAGCAGGGACGTTTGGACTGAAGCTTTCTTT. Translation gives CASSEISRDVWTEAFF.

The table lists this clonotype with a few counts. This chain uses TRBV4-2 with TRBJ2-7, with 11 bases aligning to TRBD2. The ends lost 0 bases at V and 2 bases at J; junction bases unmatched: 6. Germline lookup yields CDR1 LGHNA and CDR2 YNFKEQ. The CDR3 is 17 amino acids. The CDR3 nucleotides read TGTGCCAGCAGCCAAGATAACCTAGCGGGAGGCGCCTACGAGCAGTACTTC. Its protein product is CASSQDNLAGGAYEQYF.

This clonotype was recorded a few times. This chain uses TRBV7-2 with TRBJ2-1; D is possibly TRBD1 (5 bases). The ends were cut back, 1 base at V and 5 bases at J, with 21 bases in the middle. In germline, CDR1 is SGHTA, CDR2 FQGNSA. The CDR3 loop spans 18 amino acids. CDR3 loop: CASSLVSLGQGFDNEQFF. In DNA form, the CDR3 reads TGTGCCAGCAGCTTAGTGAGTTTGGGGCAGGGTTTCGACAATGAGCAGTTCTTC.

This chain joins TRBV7-9 and TRBJ2-1, with 7 bases fitting TRBD2. Germline values: CDR1 SEHNR, CDR2 FQNEAQ (reference sequence). CDR3 size: 16 residues. The V gene end was trimmed by 5 bases and the J gene end by 8 bases; junction bases not matched to a gene: 15. The CDR3 coding sequence is TGTGCCAGCAGCCCCTCCGGCGGGAGAGAGCCTGATGAGCAGTTCTTC. Protein sequence: CASSPSGGREPDEQFF.

The CDR3 loop is CASRKTSGSRADTQYF. The CDR3 coding sequence is TGTGCCAGCAGAAAAACTAGCGGGAGTCGGGCAGATACGCAGTATTTT. V usage is TRBV11-2 and J usage is TRBJ2-3; 11 bases align to TRBD2. This CDR3 contains 16 residues. After removal of 6 bases from V and 4 bases from J, the junction contained 9 bases not matched to a gene. The V gene's germline CDR1 is SGHAT and CDR2 FQNNGV.

This clonotype was detected only a few times. This rearrangement joins TRBV9 to TRBJ2-7; D possibly corresponds to TRBD1 (6 bases). V lost 3 bases and J 1 base, leaving 14 bases between the germline ends. The CDR3 is made up of 15 amino acids. CDR1 is SGDLS and CDR2 is YYNGEE in the germline V gene. The CDR3 region has the DNA TGTGCCAGCAGCGCGGACAGTGGATTTTCCTACGAGCAGTACTTC. Translating it yields CASSADSGFSYEQYF.